This TCR beta chain appears in the sequencing data of a study of T cell responses to AZD1222 COVID-19 vaccine. Overall study results and limits: Regions 160-218 and 743-854 held dominance among vaccine-associated CD4 TCRs, which spanned spike. Only 5 or 6 people who got AZD1222 tested seropositive at baseline. Among spike-specific TCRs, nearly half reportedly target unmutated variant regions.

CDR1 is MNHEY, CDR2 SMNVEV, per germline (reference sequence). After removal of 0 bases from V and 0 bases from J, the junction contained 8 bases not matched to a gene. The CDR3 extends over 20 amino acids. Measured with immunoSEQ multiplex PCR; TCRdb has only the in-frame clones, and not every one. The sample has roughly 53,000 clones, approximately 89% seen once. In regard to this clone: Its cognate antigen is unknown.

The clonotype was recovered from an adult in good health. The chain combines TRBV27 with TRBJ2-6, with 10 positions matching TRBD2. The sample consisted of peripheral blood, taken on day 0 of MenACWY control vaccination. In DNA form, the CDR3 reads TGTGCCAGCAGTTTATCAGGCCGACTAGCGGGCCTCTCTGGGGCCAACGTCCTGACTTTC. Translating it yields CASSLSGRLAGLSGANVLTF.